Listed below are T cell receptor beta chains from one sample, sequenced in a study of T cells in Graves' hyperthyroidism and ophthalmopathy. TCRdb passed the multiplex PCR reads through MiXCR, listing each CDR3 protein once. The top ten hold about a third of the sample, which has around 250,000 distinct CDR3 sequences, about 25% seen once. Sequenced: blood. These TCRs come from a woman aged 40 to 50 with Graves' ophthalmopathy. Each CDR3 is given with its conserved first and last residue.

v_gene: TRBV10-3
j_gene: TRBJ2-7
CDR3aa: CAISVRALDDEQYF

v_gene: TRBV20-1
j_gene: TRBJ1-2
CDR3aa: CSARDLNRGNWGGYTF

v_gene: TRBV28
j_gene: TRBJ2-5
CDR3aa: CASSSGSTETQYF

v_gene: TRBV11-2
j_gene: TRBJ1-1
CDR3aa: CASSLEGRALNTEAFF

v_gene: TRBV18
j_gene: TRBJ2-2
CDR3aa: CASSPASVHTGELFF

v_gene: TRBV19
j_gene: TRBJ1-2
CDR3aa: CASSIARTGPGGYTF

v_gene: TRBV3-1
j_gene: TRBJ1-1
CDR3aa: CASSQLQENTEAFF

v_gene: TRBV5-1
j_gene: TRBJ2-7
CDR3aa: CASSPTNTQGYEQYF

v_gene: TRBV7-3
j_gene: TRBJ2-7
CDR3aa: CASSLDGPLGYEQYF

v_gene: TRBV6-1
j_gene: TRBJ2-6
CDR3aa: CASSRGRGLSGANVLTF

v_gene: TRBV7-8
j_gene: TRBJ2-7
CDR3aa: CASSLRNGGSSYEQYF

v_gene: TRBV2
j_gene: TRBJ1-2
CDR3aa: CASSDRPVDGYTF

v_gene: TRBV4-1
j_gene: TRBJ2-7
CDR3aa: CASSQDPTRTSGRKEQYF

v_gene: TRBV20-1
j_gene: TRBJ1-5
CDR3aa: CGASLGEGDQPQHF

v_gene: TRBV19
j_gene: TRBJ2-2
CDR3aa: CASSILLAGLNTGELFF

v_gene: TRBV10-2
j_gene: TRBJ2-2
CDR3aa: CASSGGATGELFF

v_gene: TRBV28
j_gene: TRBJ1-1
CDR3aa: CASRAGQPNTEAFF

v_gene: TRBV6-5
j_gene: TRBJ2-7
CDR3aa: CASSTPGAEQYF

v_gene: TRBV12-3/TRBV12-4
j_gene: TRBJ1-2
CDR3aa: CASSLGSGQNYGYTF

v_gene: TRBV7-7
j_gene: TRBJ2-2
CDR3aa: CASSLVEGSTGELFF

v_gene: TRBV3-1
j_gene: TRBJ1-2
CDR3aa: CASSHSSADYGYTF

v_gene: TRBV6-1
j_gene: TRBJ1-1
CDR3aa: CASIPDTRHEAFF

v_gene: TRBV20-1
j_gene: TRBJ1-5
CDR3aa: CSAHRSNQPQHF

v_gene: TRBV28
j_gene: TRBJ2-7
CDR3aa: CASSSPGGGGSEQYF

v_gene: TRBV30
j_gene: TRBJ1-5
CDR3aa: CAWTTSVGQPQHF

v_gene: TRBV9
j_gene: TRBJ2-5
CDR3aa: CASSVGLGWGADETQYF

v_gene: TRBV15
j_gene: TRBJ2-2
CDR3aa: CATSRGQANTGELFF

v_gene: TRBV5-1
j_gene: TRBJ2-5
CDR3aa: CASETMGGEETQYF

v_gene: TRBV7-3
j_gene: TRBJ2-2
CDR3aa: CASSLARATGELFF

v_gene: TRBV5-1
j_gene: TRBJ2-1
CDR3aa: CASRAGLEKFF

v_gene: TRBV12-3/TRBV12-4
j_gene: TRBJ2-5
CDR3aa: CARKPTVQETQYF

v_gene: TRBV11-2
j_gene: TRBJ1-1
CDR3aa: CASSLDRSALGAEAFF

v_gene: TRBV28
j_gene: TRBJ2-7
CDR3aa: CASSPTGTGDYEQYF

v_gene: TRBV20-1
j_gene: TRBJ2-7
CDR3aa: CSASDPKMSYEQYF

v_gene: TRBV12-3/TRBV12-4
j_gene: TRBJ1-1
CDR3aa: CASRYSGEAFF

v_gene: TRBV11-1
j_gene: TRBJ2-7
CDR3aa: CASSFRLAGVNEQYF

v_gene: TRBV7-3
j_gene: TRBJ2-7
CDR3aa: CASSPKGLAGINEQYF

v_gene: TRBV6-5
j_gene: TRBJ2-7
CDR3aa: CASSYSSASSYEQYF

v_gene: TRBV20-1
j_gene: TRBJ1-1
CDR3aa: CSATPGYRTEAFF

v_gene: TRBV20-1
j_gene: TRBJ1-2
CDR3aa: CSATSGTYYGYTF

v_gene: TRBV7-2
j_gene: TRBJ1-2
CDR3aa: CASSSDRVGYTF

v_gene: TRBV15
j_gene: TRBJ2-7
CDR3aa: CATSRERGYEQYF

v_gene: TRBV4-1
j_gene: TRBJ1-2
CDR3aa: CASSQREGTPANYGYTF

v_gene: TRBV5-1
j_gene: TRBJ2-7
CDR3aa: CASSSDIGAYEQYF

v_gene: TRBV20-1
j_gene: TRBJ2-7
CDR3aa: CSGRLAGTYEQYF

v_gene: TRBV4-1
j_gene: TRBJ2-1
CDR3aa: CASSQSGVRYNEQFF

v_gene: TRBV10-3
j_gene: TRBJ1-1
CDR3aa: CAIRLEGSGTEAFF

v_gene: TRBV6-5
j_gene: TRBJ2-2
CDR3aa: CASRGGTSGSRGELFF

v_gene: TRBV30
j_gene: TRBJ1-1
CDR3aa: CAWTVGGRGTEAFF

v_gene: TRBV6-5
j_gene: TRBJ2-7
CDR3aa: CASSYSQGMGHEQYF

v_gene: TRBV30
j_gene: TRBJ2-7
CDR3aa: CAAAGGRSYEQYF